Listed here are 7 T cell receptor beta chains from one sample, sequenced in a study of technical replicates of blood from several donors. Assay: immunoSEQ multiplex PCR; the TCRdb copy retains only in-frame clones and omits some. The sample carries approximately 93,000 clones, over 85% recorded once. Material for sequencing was T cells isolated from PBMCs. These receptors were obtained from a human donor in good health.

This clone appeared a single time. This chain connects TRBV25-1 to TRBJ2-1, with TRBD1 matching over 10 bases. V was clipped by 5 bases and J by 6 bases; unmatched bases: 10. The CDR3 contains 16 residues. CDR1 and CDR2 from the germline V gene are MGHDK and SYGVNS. CDR3 sequence: CASSTTGTGDRNEQFF. In nucleotides, the CDR3 is TGTGCCAGCAGTACCACCGGGACAGGGGACCGCAATGAGCAGTTCTTC.

A note on this clone: Germline is not matched at one junction end, which may reflect a read error. The CDR3 sequence is CAGSRDSLNYGYTF. In nucleotides, the CDR3 is TGTGCCGGCAGTCGGGACAGCCTAAACTATGGCTACACCTTC. The J gene is TRBJ1-2, the V gene TRBV6-5; 7 bases are a match to TRBD1. Looked up from germline, CDR1 is MNHEY and CDR2 is SVGAGI. The CDR3 is 14 amino acids.

This clone was detected only once. The chain uses TRBV20-1 and TRBJ2-1; D remains ambiguous. There are 11 residues in the CDR3. Per germline, CDR1 DFQATT and CDR2 SNEGSKA (reference sequence). V was shortened by 3 bases and J by 6 bases, with 6 bases between the two germline ends. CDR3 region: CSARGPNEQFF. CDR3 nucleotide sequence: TGCAGTGCTAGGGGCCCCAATGAGCAGTTCTTC.

V usage is TRBV7-9 and J usage is TRBJ1-5, with 8 bases lining up with TRBD1. V trimming: 5 bases; J trimming: 0 bases; junction bases outside the gene matches: 12. Per germline, CDR1 SEHNR and CDR2 FQNEAQ (reference sequence). This CDR3 has 18 amino acids. CDR3 loop: CASSHSTGQAYSNQPQHF. CDR3 sequence (DNA): TGTGCCAGCAGCCATTCAACGGGACAGGCCTATAGCAATCAGCCCCAGCATTTT.

Here the CDR3 reads CASSLGAGWQEQYF. CDR3 DNA sequence: TGTGCCAGCAGCTTGGGGGCAGGATGGCAGGAGCAGTACTTC. This sequence joins TRBV5-6 and TRBJ2-7; D remains ambiguous. Germline values: CDR1 SGHDT, CDR2 YYEEEE. The V end was cut by 0 bases, the J end by 7 bases, with 14 bases between. This CDR3 comprises 14 residues.

The V call is TRBV6-6, the J call TRBJ1-4; D is possibly TRBD1 (6 bases). The CDR3 contains 16 residues. Germline V gene sequence: CDR1 MNHNY, CDR2 SVGAGI (reference sequence). With 3 bases removed from V and 7 bases from J, the gap between germline ends came to 18 bases. The CDR3 sequence is CASSYAPGEWGEKLFF. CDR3 coding DNA: TGTGCCAGCAGTTATGCCCCAGGGGAGTGGGGTGAAAAACTGTTTTTT.

The CDR3 nucleotides read TGTGCCAGCAGCTTTGCTAGCGGGGGGGCTAAGTCCTACGAGCAGTACTTC. Its protein is CASSFASGGAKSYEQYF. V gene TRBV7-2 combines with J gene TRBJ2-7, with 12 bases fitting TRBD2. V shed 3 bases, J shed 1 base, and the junction held 7 bases outside the gene matches. The CDR3 has 17 amino acids. CDR1 and CDR2 (germline): SGHTA, FQGNSA.